This note documents a single T cell receptor beta chain sequence. The data stem from a study of blood T cell repertoires in COVID-19. This table comes from immunoSEQ multiplex PCR, and its TCRdb copy is limited to in-frame clones, with some not included. Among roughly 280,000 clones listed, roughly 90% were seen once. The germline V and J ends were trimmed by 5 bases and 5 bases, with 22 bases remaining between them. CDR1 is SGHRS and CDR2 is YFSETQ in the germline V gene. There are 16 residues in the CDR3. The receptor was isolated from an older woman who had recovered from COVID-19. Specimen: PBMCs or T cells enriched from blood (not recorded which). The chain has TRBV5-1 and TRBJ1-2; no firm D call. The chain's CDR3 is CASSFFRREGGYGYTF. CDR3 nucleotide sequence: TGCGCCAGCAGTTTCTTTCGTAGGGAAGGCGGGTATGGCTACACCTTC.